These 31 T cell receptor beta chains came from one sample sequenced in a study of PD-L1 blockade in urothelial cancer. Time point reported: pretreatment peripheral blood. Sequencing was performed with immunoSEQ multiplex PCR; in TCRdb, only in-frame clones are kept and a portion is missing. The table shows fewer than 65,000 clones, with around four fifths occurring only once. The specimen was PBMCs, collected around atezolizumab (anti-PD-L1) treatment. These receptors were obtained from a man aged 65 to 79 with urothelial cancer.

The gene calls are TRBV5-5 and TRBJ1-4, with D uncertain. Trimming took off 4 bases at V and 5 bases at J, with 12 bases between the two ends. Germline values: CDR1 SGHKS, CDR2 YYEKEE (reference sequence). CDR3 size: 14 residues. CDR3 sequence: CASSPGRPNEKLFF. As DNA, the CDR3 is TGTGCCAGCAGCCCCGGGAGGCCGAATGAAAAACTGTTTTTT.

The rearrangement uses TRBV7-8 and TRBJ2-5, with 7 bases matching TRBD1. Germline V gene sequence: CDR1 SGHVS, CDR2 FQNEAQ. V shed 5 bases and J 3 bases; nucleotides not matched to a gene: 9. The CDR3 covers 15 residues. CDR3 protein: CASSLIGTAKETQYF. The CDR3 nucleotides read TGTGCCAGCAGCCTCATCGGGACAGCTAAAGAGACCCAGTACTTC.

This chain connects TRBV7-9 to TRBJ1-2; TRBD1 aligns across 9 bases. Germline V gene lookup returns CDR1 SEHNR and CDR2 FQNEAQ (reference sequence). V dropped 5 bases and J dropped 6; count of bases not matched to a gene: 4. The CDR3 sequence is 13 residues long. CDR3 loop: CASSRGQGNGYTF. For the CDR3, the DNA is TGTGCCAGCAGCAGGGGACAGGGAAATGGCTACACCTTC.

This rearrangement joins TRBV9 to TRBJ2-1; tentative D call: TRBD2 (6 bases). The V gene lost 1 base and the J gene lost 8 bases, with 16 bases spanning the gap. There are 15 residues in the CDR3. CDR1 is SGDLS and CDR2 is YYNGEE in the germline V gene. CDR3: CASSVRGGSRDEQFF. The CDR3 DNA reads as TGTGCCAGCAGCGTACGTGGAGGGTCCCGAGATGAGCAGTTCTTC.

The chain is built from TRBV7-2 and TRBJ2-7, with TRBD1 as a possible D gene (5 bases). This CDR3 is built from 15 residues. CDR1 SGHTA and CDR2 FQGNSA come from the germline V gene. Trimming cost V 5 bases and J 0 bases, with 14 bases left between them. The CDR3 region is CASSRTGGSSYEQYF. The CDR3, as DNA: TGTGCCAGCAGCCGAACAGGCGGTAGCTCCTACGAGCAGTACTTC.

This chain uses TRBV19 with TRBJ2-1, with TRBD1 matching over 8 bases. The V gene end was trimmed by 6 bases and the J gene end by 2 bases; junction bases not matched to a gene: 15. Germline values: CDR1 LNHDA, CDR2 SQIVND (reference sequence). The CDR3 has 18 residues. The CDR3 loop is CASSPGTGYGRTYNEQFF. CDR3 nucleotides: TGTGCCAGTAGCCCCGGGACAGGTTACGGAAGGACCTACAATGAGCAGTTCTTC.

V and J are TRBV7-2 and TRBJ1-1, with a weak D call TRBD1 (6 bases). The germline V gene has CDR1 SGHTA and CDR2 FQGNSA. The CDR3 extends over 14 amino acids. Trimming left V 4 bases short and J 0 bases short, with 9 bases between. The CDR3 is CASSSTGMNTEAFF. As DNA, the CDR3 is TGTGCCAGCAGCTCAACAGGGATGAACACTGAAGCTTTCTTT.

V usage is TRBV7-6 and J usage is TRBJ2-2; TRBD2 is a possible D gene (5 bases). From germline, CDR1 is SGHVS and CDR2 FNYEAQ. V was pared by 4 bases and J by 0 bases, with 15 bases between. CDR3 length: 17 residues. DNA for the CDR3: TGTGCCAGCAGCTCACCTCCAGAGCGGCCGAACACCGGGGAGCTGTTTTTT. As protein: CASSSPPERPNTGELFF.

The V call is TRBV28, the J call TRBJ2-5; D might be TRBD2 (6 bases). Trimming stripped 3 bases from V and 3 bases from J, with 17 bases between. The CDR3 is made up of 16 amino acids. Germline loops: CDR1 MDHEN, CDR2 SYDVKM. The CDR3 loop reads CASSFRLDEAKETQYF. CDR3 nucleotides: TGTGCCAGCAGTTTCCGACTAGACGAGGCAAAAGAGACCCAGTACTTC.

This clone was detected only a few times. Other DNA sequences in the sample encode the same CDR3. V and J are TRBV14 and TRBJ1-1, with TRBD1 matching 8 bases. J gave up 7 bases and V 4 bases, and 2 bases lay outside the gene matches. The germline CDR1 and CDR2 sequences are SGHDN and FVKESK. CDR3 size: 12 residues. The DNA for the CDR3 is TGTGCCAGCAGCCGCGGGACAGGTGAAGCTTTCTTT. This encodes CASSRGTGEAFF.

This chain links TRBV5-1 with TRBJ2-1; TRBD2 matches 7 bases. From germline, CDR1 is SGHRS and CDR2 YFSETQ. The CDR3 length is 15 residues. Trimming at V came to 4 bases and at J to 6 bases, leaving 10 bases not matched to a gene. The CDR3 reads CASSEGTTASNEQFF. In DNA, the CDR3 is TGCGCCAGCAGCGAAGGGACTACGGCGAGCAATGAGCAGTTCTTC. Drawing the rest from reference TRBV5-1 and TRBJ2-1, the complete variable domain is KAGVTQTPRYLIKTRGQQVTLSCSPISGHRSVSWYQQTPGQGLQFLFEYFSETQRNKGNFPGRFSGRQFSNSRSEMNVSTLELGDSALYLCASSEGTTASNEQFFGPGTRLTVL.

The chain is built from TRBV6-5 and TRBJ1-2; tentative D call: TRBD1 (6 bases). Per germline, CDR1 MNHEY and CDR2 SVGAGI. The CDR3 loop spans 12 amino acids. The V and J ends lost 6 bases and 8 bases respectively, with 13 bases between them. CDR3 amino acids: CASSLTGKGYTF. CDR3 bases: TGTGCCAGCAGCCTCACAGGGAAGGGCTACACCTTC.

For the CDR3, the DNA is TGCGCCAGCAGTAGGGGACTAGCGGGAGGTATTGAGCAGTTCTTC. Translation: CASSRGLAGGIEQFF. The chain uses TRBV4-3 and TRBJ2-1; TRBD2 aligns across 15 bases. Germline CDR1 reads LGHNA; CDR2 reads YSLEER. The ends lost 6 bases at V and 9 bases at J; junction bases unmatched: 6. This CDR3 is 15 amino acids long.

This rearrangement joins TRBV28 to TRBJ2-3; D is ambiguous. The germline V gene encodes CDR1 MDHEN and CDR2 SYDVKM. V was trimmed by 3 bases and J by 6 bases, leaving 13 bases between them. The CDR3 loop spans 14 amino acids. The CDR3 nucleotides read TGTGCCAGCAGTTTTCCCGGGTCTCAGGATACGCAGTATTTT. Its translation: CASSFPGSQDTQYF.

V is TRBV11-1 and J is TRBJ2-1; the match to TRBD1 covers 9 bases. Looked up from germline, CDR1 is SGHAT and CDR2 is FQDESV (reference sequence). Trimming at V came to 8 bases and at J to 2 bases, leaving 1 base not matched to a gene. This CDR3 region has 13 residues. The CDR3 bases are TGTGCCAGCGGGACAGGGCCCTACAATGAGCAGTTCTTC. Translation: CASGTGPYNEQFF.

This clone has only one observation. This chain joins TRBV5-6 and TRBJ1-4, with 10 bases lining up with TRBD1. CDR3 size: 17 residues. Germline CDR1 SGHDT, CDR2 YYEEEE. With V trimmed by 6 bases and J by 7 bases, 15 bases remained unmatched. As DNA, the CDR3 is TGTGCCAGCAAGTTGGACAGGGGGACCGCATACGGTGAAAAACTGTTTTTT. Translated: CASKLDRGTAYGEKLFF.

The chain links TRBV5-1 to TRBJ2-1; 9 bases match TRBD2. Trimming cost V 1 base and J 0 bases; bases outside gene matches: 2. This CDR3 contains 16 residues. The V gene's germline CDR1 is SGHRS and CDR2 YFSETQ. The CDR3 DNA is TGCGCCAGCAGCTTGACGCGGGGGGGCTCCTACAATGAGCAGTTCTTC. This gives the protein CASSLTRGGSYNEQFF.

The CDR3 nucleotides read TGCAGCGTCGGACAGGTGAACACTGAAGCTTTCTTT. Protein sequence: CSVGQVNTEAFF. The chain joins TRBV29-1 to TRBJ1-1, with 7 nucleotides matching TRBD1. Trimming at V came to 6 bases and at J to 0 bases, leaving 1 base not matched to a gene. The CDR3 spans 12 residues. Germline V gene sequence: CDR1 SQVTM, CDR2 ANQGSEA.

The chain recombines TRBV7-2 with TRBJ2-1, with unresolved D. V was trimmed by 1 base and J by 6 bases, leaving 10 bases between them. Germline V CDR1 and CDR2: SGHTA, FQGNSA. The CDR3 has 14 residues. CDR3 region: CASSLGLESNEQFF. CDR3 bases: TGTGCCAGCAGCTTAGGGCTAGAGAGCAATGAGCAGTTCTTC.

The chain carries TRBV4-2 and TRBJ2-5, with TRBD1 matching over 7 bases. The junction had 13 bases not matched to a gene; V was cut back by 4 bases and J by 2 bases. CDR1 and CDR2 (germline): LGHNA, YNFKEQ. The CDR3 is 17 residues long. CDR3 nucleotide sequence: TGTGCCAGCAGCCCGGGAAGAGGGGGCGATAGGCAAGAGACCCAGTACTTC. Its protein product is CASSPGRGGDRQETQYF.

The chain couples TRBV2 to TRBJ2-7; 9 bases agree with TRBD1. The CDR3 totals 13 residues. Germline loops: CDR1 SNHLY, CDR2 FYNNEI. V was clipped by 7 bases and J by 5 bases; unmatched bases: 6. In nucleotides, the CDR3 is TGTGCCAGCATTGGGACAGGGTGGGACGAGCAGTACTTC. It encodes CASIGTGWDEQYF.

The chain carries TRBV6-5 and TRBJ2-1; a possible D gene is TRBD1 (5 bases). V lost 0 bases, J lost 3 bases, and 6 bases lay in between. Germline V gene data show CDR1 as MNHEY and CDR2 as SVGAGI. This CDR3 is built from 14 residues. CDR3 nucleotide sequence: TGTGCCAGCAGTTACTCACAGGTCTACAATGAGCAGTTCTTC. Its translation: CASSYSQVYNEQFF.

The chain links TRBV7-9 to TRBJ2-1; D is uncertain. Germline loops: CDR1 SEHNR, CDR2 FQNEAQ (reference sequence). V lost 5 bases to trimming and J lost 11 bases, with 22 bases between them. This CDR3 spans 15 amino acids. The CDR3 loop reads CASSPRVHLTMKQFF. CDR3 nucleotide sequence: TGTGCCAGCAGCCCCCGGGTTCACCTTACAATGAAGCAGTTCTTC.

The chain recombines TRBV5-6 with TRBJ2-2, with 13 bases aligning to TRBD2. Germline V gene data show CDR1 as SGHDT and CDR2 as YYEEEE. The CDR3 runs 17 residues. Unmatched junction bases numbered 8, after V lost 4 bases and J lost 5 bases. The CDR3 DNA reads as TGTGCCAGCAGCGAACCCGGGACTAGCGGGAAAACCGGGGAGCTGTTTTTT. Translated: CASSEPGTSGKTGELFF.

This clone has a single count. This chain joins TRBV10-2 and TRBJ1-2; D remains ambiguous. The CDR3 totals 8 residues. Germline V gene sequence: CDR1 WSHSY, CDR2 SAAADI. Trimming took 11 bases from V and 7 from J, leaving 5 bases between them. CDR3: CALVGYTF. The CDR3, as DNA: TGCGCCTTAGTTGGCTACACCTTC.

The rearrangement joins TRBV29-1 to TRBJ2-7; 7 nucleotides agree with TRBD1. V shed 5 bases and J 6 bases; nucleotides not matched to a gene: 10. CDR3 length equals 13 residues. Germline values: CDR1 SQVTM, CDR2 ANQGSEA. The CDR3 region is CSVTRDRGGEQYF. CDR3 DNA: TGCAGCGTTACCCGGGACAGAGGAGGCGAGCAGTACTTC.

This sequence joins TRBV4-2 and TRBJ2-1; 7 positions match TRBD2. CDR1 is LGHNA, CDR2 YNFKEQ, per germline. Trimming removed 2 bases from V and 5 bases from J; junction bases left unmatched: 6. The CDR3 contains 15 residues. CDR3 region: CASSQWLAENNEQFF. The CDR3 bases are TGTGCCAGCAGCCAATGGCTAGCGGAAAACAATGAGCAGTTCTTC.

The chain couples TRBV5-4 to TRBJ2-1, with 8 nucleotides matching TRBD1. The ends lost 0 bases at V and 9 bases at J; junction bases unmatched: 11. This CDR3 has 16 residues. The germline V gene encodes CDR1 SGHNT and CDR2 YYREEE (reference sequence). CDR3 in DNA: TGTGCCAGCAGCTTGGCCTCGCAGGGGGCCGGGGGTGAGCAGTTCTTC. Protein product: CASSLASQGAGGEQFF.

The chain employs TRBV18 and TRBJ2-1, with a weak D call TRBD1 (5 bases). V was pared by 3 bases and J by 5 bases, with 14 bases between. This CDR3 is 15 amino acids long. The germline CDR1 and CDR2 sequences are KGHSH and LQKENI. CDR3 nucleotides: TGTGCCAGCTCACCTGTCCTACAGGTTAACAATGAGCAGTTCTTC. Residues: CASSPVLQVNNEQFF.

Relative to its sample, this clone is medium-sized (0.01 to 0.1%). The rearrangement links TRBV6-4 to TRBJ2-6; 10 bases map to TRBD1. Losses at the gene ends were 4 bases for V and 0 bases for J; bases not matched to a gene: 3. Germline V lookup: CDR1 MRHNA, CDR2 SNTAGT. The CDR3 sequence is 17 residues long. The CDR3 protein is CASSGDRGPSGANVLTF. The CDR3 DNA sequence: TGTGCCAGCAGTGGGGACAGGGGCCCCTCTGGGGCCAACGTCCTGACTTTC.

The gene calls are TRBV6-1 and TRBJ2-1, with 9 positions matching TRBD2. Germline lookup yields CDR1 MNHNS and CDR2 SASEGT. This CDR3 is 18 amino acids long. V lost 2 bases and J lost 2; bases outside the gene matches: 10. CDR3 amino acids: CASSESIAGVVTYNEQFF. Written as DNA, the CDR3 is TGTGCCAGCAGTGAATCCATAGCGGGAGTGGTAACCTACAATGAGCAGTTCTTC.